A single sample is the source of the 2 T cell receptor beta chains below, sequenced in a study of blood T cell repertoires in COVID-19. Generated by immunoSEQ multiplex PCR, the TCRdb table keeps only in-frame clones and is missing some. Counted here are about 160,000 clones, more than 75% occurring once; the ten biggest clones make up 5% to 6%. Input material: peripheral blood. These receptors were obtained from a woman in her fifties or sixties with COVID-19, enrolled during active disease.

V and J are TRBV28 and TRBJ1-1; 8 nucleotides align to TRBD1. This CDR3 is built from 12 residues. In germline, CDR1 is MDHEN, CDR2 SYDVKM. V lost 10 bases, J lost 4 bases, and 5 bases stayed unmatched. This chain's CDR3 is CAISDRATEAFF. The DNA of the CDR3 is TGTGCCATCTCGGACAGGGCCACTGAAGCTTTCTTT.

This chain links TRBV27 with TRBJ2-7, with 9 bases that match TRBD1. The CDR3 covers 14 residues. The ends lost 6 bases at V and 3 bases at J; junction bases unmatched: 6. The germline V gene encodes CDR1 MNHEY and CDR2 SMNVEV (reference sequence). In DNA, the CDR3 is TGTGCCAGCAGCAAAACAGGGGGCAACTACGAGCAGTACTTC. The encoded protein is CASSKTGGNYEQYF.